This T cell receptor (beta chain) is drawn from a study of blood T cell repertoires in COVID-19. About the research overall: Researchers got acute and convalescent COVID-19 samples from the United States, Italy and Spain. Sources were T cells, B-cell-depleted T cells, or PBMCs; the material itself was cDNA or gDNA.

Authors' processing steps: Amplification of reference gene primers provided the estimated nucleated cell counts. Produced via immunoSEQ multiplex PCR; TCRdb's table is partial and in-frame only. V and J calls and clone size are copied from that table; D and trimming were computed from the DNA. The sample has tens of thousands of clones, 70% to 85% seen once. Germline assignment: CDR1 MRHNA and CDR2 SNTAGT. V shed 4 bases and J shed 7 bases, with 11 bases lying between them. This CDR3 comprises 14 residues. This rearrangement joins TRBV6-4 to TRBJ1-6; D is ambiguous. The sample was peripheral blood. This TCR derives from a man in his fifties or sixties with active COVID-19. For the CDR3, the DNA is TGTGCCAGCAGTGTCGGGTCCGCAAATTCACCCCTCCACTTT. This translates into CASSVGSANSPLHF.